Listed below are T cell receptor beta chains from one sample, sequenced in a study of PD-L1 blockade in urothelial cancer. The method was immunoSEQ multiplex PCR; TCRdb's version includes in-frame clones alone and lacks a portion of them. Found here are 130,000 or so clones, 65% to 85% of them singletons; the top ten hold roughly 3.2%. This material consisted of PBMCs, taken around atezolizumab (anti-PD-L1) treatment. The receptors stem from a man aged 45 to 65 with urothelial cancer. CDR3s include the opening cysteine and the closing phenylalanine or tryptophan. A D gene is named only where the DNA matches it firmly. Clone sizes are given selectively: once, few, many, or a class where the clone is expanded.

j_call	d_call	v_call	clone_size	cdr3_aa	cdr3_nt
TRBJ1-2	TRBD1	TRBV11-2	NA	CASSHRQGGNYGYTF	TGTGCCAGCAGCCATCGACAGGGGGGCAACTATGGCTACACCTTC
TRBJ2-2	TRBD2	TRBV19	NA	CASSIPAGDTGELFF	TGTGCCAGTAGTATACCTGCGGGAGACACCGGGGAGCTGTTTTTT
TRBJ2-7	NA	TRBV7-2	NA	CASSFYASEGEQYF	TGTGCCAGCAGCTTCTACGCAAGCGAGGGCGAGCAGTACTTC
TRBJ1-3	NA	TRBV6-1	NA	CASSEPDRVNTIYF	TGTGCCAGCAGTGAGCCTGATCGGGTCAACACCATATATTTT
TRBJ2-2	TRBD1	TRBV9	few	CASSVGQGLNTGELFF	TGTGCCAGCAGCGTGGGACAGGGGCTTAACACCGGGGAGCTGTTTTTT
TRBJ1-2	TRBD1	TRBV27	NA	CASSKKGQGAGYGYTF	TGTGCCAGCAGTAAAAAGGGACAGGGGGCGGGCTATGGCTACACCTTC
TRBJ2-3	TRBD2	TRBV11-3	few	CASSLDLAGVPETDTQYF	TGTGCCAGCAGCTTAGATCTAGCGGGAGTCCCAGAAACAGATACGCAGTATTTT
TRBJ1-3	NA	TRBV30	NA	CGLQFSGNTIYF	TGTGGGTTGCAGTTCTCTGGAAACACCATATATTTT
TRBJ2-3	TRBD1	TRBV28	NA	CASSLRQGADTQYF	TGTGCCAGCAGTCTAAGACAGGGCGCAGATACGCAGTATTTT
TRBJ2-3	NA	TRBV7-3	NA	CASSPTVAPSTDTQYF	TGTGCCAGCAGCCCGACCGTAGCACCTAGCACAGATACGCAGTATTTT
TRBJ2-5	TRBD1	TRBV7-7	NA	CASSTGGPETQYF	TGTGCTAGCAGCACAGGGGGCCCAGAGACCCAGTACTTC
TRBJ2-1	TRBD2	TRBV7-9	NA	CASSPLVGGSYNEQFF	TGTGCCAGCAGCCCCCTGGTTGGCGGGAGCTACAATGAGCAGTTCTTC
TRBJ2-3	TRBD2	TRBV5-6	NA	CASSLLSSGGTDTQYF	TGTGCCAGCAGCTTGTTGTCTAGCGGGGGAACAGATACGCAGTATTTT
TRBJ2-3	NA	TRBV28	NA	CASSPPHPGAGDTQYF	TGTGCCAGCAGCCCCCCGCACCCGGGAGCGGGAGATACGCAGTATTTT
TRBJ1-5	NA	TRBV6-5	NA	CASSRTRSGNQPQHF	TGTGCCAGCAGCCGGACAAGGTCTGGCAATCAGCCCCAGCATTTT
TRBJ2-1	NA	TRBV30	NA	CAWRLGRQQFF	TGTGCCTGGAGGCTTGGCAGGCAGCAGTTCTTC
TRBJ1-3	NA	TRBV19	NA	CASSIGGGEKNTIYF	TGTGCCAGTAGTATAGGGGGAGGGGAGAAAAACACCATATATTTT
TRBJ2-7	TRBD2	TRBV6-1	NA	CASSERLAEGVSYEQYF	TGTGCCAGCAGTGAACGACTAGCGGAAGGCGTATCCTACGAGCAGTACTTC
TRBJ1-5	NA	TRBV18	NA	CASSPSGGNQPQHF	TGTGCCAGCTCACCATCAGGGGGCAATCAGCCCCAGCATTTT
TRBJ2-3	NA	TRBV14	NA	CASSQDVRTTQYF	TGTGCCAGCAGCCAAGATGTCAGAACTACGCAGTATTTT
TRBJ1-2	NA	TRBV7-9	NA	CASSLDTHNYGYTF	TGTGCCAGCAGCTTAGACACCCATAACTATGGCTACACCTTC
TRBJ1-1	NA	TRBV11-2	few	CASSFPARGNTEAFF	TGTGCCAGCAGCTTCCCCGCCCGGGGTAACACTGAAGCTTTCTTT
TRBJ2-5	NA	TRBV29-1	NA	CSVRTDSDTQYF	TGCAGCGTCCGGACAGATTCAGATACCCAGTACTTC
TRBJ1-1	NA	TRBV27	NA	CASSKQTSNTEAFF	TGTGCCAGCAGTAAACAGACCTCGAACACTGAAGCTTTCTTT
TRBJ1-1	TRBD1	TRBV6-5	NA	CASSYGTGYSPEAFF	TGTGCCAGCAGTTACGGGACAGGGTACTCTCCTGAAGCTTTCTTT
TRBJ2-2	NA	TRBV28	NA	CASLRTNTGELFF	TGTGCCAGCCTCAGGACGAACACCGGGGAGCTGTTTTTT
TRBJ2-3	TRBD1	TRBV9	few	CASSTGQASTDTQYF	TGTGCCAGCAGCACAGGACAGGCTAGCACAGATACGCAGTATTTT
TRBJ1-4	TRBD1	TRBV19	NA	CASSQGWTGVNEKLFF	TGTGCCAGTAGCCAGGGATGGACAGGGGTTAATGAAAAACTGTTTTTT
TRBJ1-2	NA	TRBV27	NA	CASSPANYGYTF	TGTGCCAGCAGTCCTGCTAACTATGGCTACACCTTC
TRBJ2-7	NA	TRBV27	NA	CASSRLTGEQYF	TGTGCCAGCAGTCGCCTTACCGGGGAGCAGTACTTC
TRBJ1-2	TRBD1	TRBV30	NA	CAWSARTGNYGYTF	TGTGCCTGGAGTGCAAGGACAGGGAACTATGGCTACACCTTC
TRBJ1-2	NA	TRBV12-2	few	CASRLKGTDYGYTF	TGTGCAAGTCGCTTAAAGGGGACAGATTATGGCTACACCTTC
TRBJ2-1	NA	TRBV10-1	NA	CASTKLTTTGFENEQFF	TGCGCCAGCACCAAGCTCACGACTACGGGATTTGAGAATGAGCAGTTCTTC
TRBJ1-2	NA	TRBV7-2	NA	CASSAGHIYGYTF	TGTGCCAGCAGCGCAGGGCATATCTATGGCTACACCTTC
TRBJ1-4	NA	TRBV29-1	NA	CSVALGGGKLFF	TGCAGCGTAGCTCTGGGGGGGGGAAAACTGTTTTTT
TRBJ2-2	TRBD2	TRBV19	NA	CASSSGRAYTGELFF	TGTGCCAGTAGTAGCGGGAGGGCCTACACCGGGGAGCTGTTTTTT
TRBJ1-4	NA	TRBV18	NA	CASSGGSKANEKLFF	TGTGCCAGCTCGGGGGGAAGTAAAGCTAATGAAAAACTGTTTTTT
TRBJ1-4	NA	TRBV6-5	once	CASSYSRGGGNEKLFF	TGTGCCAGCAGTTACTCGCGGGGCGGAGGAAATGAAAAACTGTTTTTT
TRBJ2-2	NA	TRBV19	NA	CASNGGWSGELFF	TGTGCCAGTAACGGGGGTTGGTCCGGGGAGCTGTTTTTT
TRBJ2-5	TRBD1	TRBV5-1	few	CASSYGQGQTQYF	TGCGCCAGCAGTTATGGACAGGGACAGACCCAGTACTTC
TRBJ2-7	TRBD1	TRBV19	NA	CASTPGQGLDEQYF	TGTGCCAGTACCCCGGGACAGGGGCTTGACGAGCAGTACTTC
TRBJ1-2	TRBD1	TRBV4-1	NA	CASSQETGPYGYTF	TGCGCCAGCAGCCAAGAGACAGGGCCCTATGGCTACACCTTC
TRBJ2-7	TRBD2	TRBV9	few	CASSVGLAGDEQYF	TGTGCCAGCAGCGTAGGCCTAGCGGGAGACGAGCAGTACTTC
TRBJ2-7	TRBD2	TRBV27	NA	CASSLIAGAVVQYF	TGTGCCAGCAGTTTAATAGCGGGAGCGGTTGTGCAGTACTTC
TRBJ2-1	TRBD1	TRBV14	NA	CASSQDRGQGFNEQFF	TGTGCCAGCAGCCAAGATAGGGGACAGGGATTCAATGAGCAGTTCTTC
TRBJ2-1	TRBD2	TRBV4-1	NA	CASSQPILAGSYNEQFF	TGCGCCAGCAGCCAACCAATCCTAGCGGGATCCTACAATGAGCAGTTCTTC